This is a list of T cell receptor beta chains from one sample in a study of blood T cell repertoires in COVID-19. Some clones are missing from TCRdb's copy, which holds only in-frame ones; the method was immunoSEQ multiplex PCR. The table records about 190,000 clones, approximately 86% of them present only once. The specimen was peripheral blood. The receptors derive from a middle-aged man with active or convalescent COVID-19. Both conserved end residues are part of each CDR3. The D gene is left open where the match is weak. Not all rows give a size; the values are once, few, many and, for expanded clones, a class.

. | . | TRBJ2-2 | TRBV14 | TGTGCCAGCAGCCAAGATATGACAACCGGGGAGCTGTTTTTT | CASSQDMTTGELFF
TRBD2 | . | TRBJ2-3 | TRBV5-1 | TGCGCCAGCAAGAGCGGGGGAGCTAGCACAGATACGCAGTATTTT | CASKSGGASTDTQYF
. | . | TRBJ2-1 | TRBV7-2 | TGTGCCAGCAGCTTAGGGGGGGGCGAGAATGAGCAGTTCTTC | CASSLGGGENEQFF
. | . | TRBJ2-7 | TRBV6-2/TRBV6-3 | TGTGCCAGCAGTTACTCCCCCCGTGTCGAGCAGTACTTC | CASSYSPRVEQYF
. | . | TRBJ2-7 | TRBV7-8 | TGTGCCAGCAGCTTAGTCTCGGGTTACGAGCAGTACTTC | CASSLVSGYEQYF
TRBD2 | . | TRBJ2-1 | TRBV29-1 | TGCAGCGCGAGACTAGCGGGGGGGCCTAATGAGCAGTTCTTC | CSARLAGGPNEQFF
TRBD1 | . | TRBJ1-1 | TRBV19 | TGTGCCAGTAGTGCAACAGGGGGCACTGAAGCTTTCTTT | CASSATGGTEAFF
. | . | TRBJ2-1 | TRBV15 | TGTGCCACCAGCAAAGCTCAGGGGAGCTCCTACAATGAGCAGTTCTTC | CATSKAQGSSYNEQFF
. | . | TRBJ1-1 | TRBV19 | TGTGCCAGTAGTCGGGGAATCGGGAACACTGAAGCTTTCTTT | CASSRGIGNTEAFF
TRBD2 | once | TRBJ2-1 | TRBV5-4 | TGTGCCAGCAGCCCCCCCCTAGCGGGTTACAATGAGCAGTTCTTC | CASSPPLAGYNEQFF
. | . | TRBJ1-6 | TRBV9 | TGTGCCAGCAGCGTCGGGTATAATTCACCCCTCCACTTT | CASSVGYNSPLHF
. | . | TRBJ1-2 | TRBV23-1 | TGCGCCAGCAGTCAATTTAGCTCCAGGGCCTATTGGGGATATGGCTACACCTTC | CASSQFSSRAYWGYGYTF
. | . | TRBJ1-4 | TRBV29-1 | TGCAGCGTTGAAGTGGGGGGAGAAAAACTGTTTTTT | CSVEVGGEKLFF
. | . | TRBJ1-1 | TRBV19 | TGTGCCAGTAGTATATCCGGGGAAGATACTGAAGCTTTCTTT | CASSISGEDTEAFF
TRBD1 | once | TRBJ2-6 | TRBV11-2 | TGTGCCAGCAGGCACGGGACAGGGTACCCTGGGGCCAACGTCCTGACTTTC | CASRHGTGYPGANVLTF
TRBD2 | once | TRBJ2-2 | TRBV11-3 | TGTGCCAGCAGCTCCGGACTAGCCAGATACACCGGGGAGCTGTTTTTT | CASSSGLARYTGELFF
. | . | TRBJ2-2 | TRBV5-1 | TGCGCCAGCAGCACAGGACAGAACACCGGGGAGCTGTTTTTT | CASSTGQNTGELFF
. | . | TRBJ2-7 | TRBV11-3 | TGTGCCAGCAGCTACACCCACCACGAGCAGTACTTC | CASSYTHHEQYF
TRBD1 | few | TRBJ1-3 | TRBV27 | TGTGCCAGCAGTTCCCTTTCAGGGGACAGCTCTGGAAACACCATATATTTT | CASSSLSGDSSGNTIYF
. | . | TRBJ2-7 | TRBV6-1 | TGTGCCAGCAGTGAAAACGGTTTCTACGAGCAGTACTTC | CASSENGFYEQYF
. | . | TRBJ1-5 | TRBV12-2 | TGTGCAAGTCGCTTCACGACAGGGGAGCGGGACAATCAGCCCCAGCATTTT | CASRFTTGERDNQPQHF
. | . | TRBJ2-6 | TRBV5-1 | TGCGCCAGCAGTTCGGTTGCAGGGGCCAACGTCCTGACTTTC | CASSSVAGANVLTF
. | . | TRBJ1-5 | TRBV7-9 | TGTGCCAGCAGCTTAGGGGGAGGTCAGCCCCAGCATTTT | CASSLGGGQPQHF
. | once | TRBJ2-5 | TRBV5-4 | TGTGCCAGCAGCTCCAACCCGGGGACAAGAGAGACCCAGTACTTC | CASSSNPGTRETQYF
. | . | TRBJ1-3 | TRBV4-1 | TGCGCCAGCAGCCAAGTTTACAGCACTCTGGATAACACCATATATTTT | CASSQVYSTLDNTIYF
. | . | TRBJ1-2 | TRBV18 | TGTGCCAGCTTTAGGAGTGGAGGGGCGGAAGGCTACACCTTC | CASFRSGGAEGYTF
. | . | TRBJ2-2 | TRBV5-1 | TGCGCCAGCAGCCCCATGGGGGCGCAGACCGGGGAGCTGTTTTTT | CASSPMGAQTGELFF
. | . | TRBJ1-1 | TRBV24-1 | TGTGCCACCAGTGTCCAACAACTTAGGACAGTGAACACTGAAGCTTTCTTT | CATSVQQLRTVNTEAFF
TRBD2 | . | TRBJ2-1 | TRBV9 | TGTGCCAGCAGCACCGGGGGGGGTGGTGAGCAGTTCTTC | CASSTGGGGEQFF
. | . | TRBJ1-6 | TRBV4-1 | TGCGCCAGCAGCCAAGAGCCCCAGGGGTTGTCACCCCTCCACTTT | CASSQEPQGLSPLHF
. | . | TRBJ2-7 | TRBV5-4 | TGTGCCAGCCGCTCGACGGACAGAGGGGAGCAGTACTTC | CASRSTDRGEQYF
TRBD1 | . | TRBJ1-2 | TRBV6-5 | TGTGCCAGCAGGATCGACAGGGGAACTAACTATGGCTACACCTTC | CASRIDRGTNYGYTF
. | . | TRBJ1-5 | TRBV20-1 | TGCAGTGCTAGTCGCGAGGGTTTGTATAGCAATCAGCCCCAGCATTTT | CSASREGLYSNQPQHF
. | . | TRBJ1-2 | TRBV9 | TGTGCCAGCAGCGGTATTTCCGGCTATGGCTACACCTTC | CASSGISGYGYTF
. | . | TRBJ1-2 | TRBV12-3/TRBV12-4 | TGTGCCAGCAGGCCGGGGGGTGGTGGCTACACCTTC | CASRPGGGGYTF
. | . | TRBJ1-1 | TRBV9 | TGTGCCAGCAGCGCCGGACATAACACTGAAGCTTTCTTT | CASSAGHNTEAFF
. | . | TRBJ2-3 | TRBV4-1 | TGCGCCAGCAGCCAAGGTGAAAGCGGGGATACGCAGTATTTT | CASSQGESGDTQYF
. | . | TRBJ1-2 | TRBV7-9 | TGTGCCAGCAGCTTACAGGGGACTAACTATGGCTACACCTTC | CASSLQGTNYGYTF
TRBD2 | . | TRBJ2-3 | TRBV5-6 | TGTGCCAGCAGCTTGGCCAAACGGGGGGGCGAGAGGGATACGCAGTATTTT | CASSLAKRGGERDTQYF
. | . | TRBJ1-1 | TRBV7-9 | TGTGCCAGCAGCTCGCCCCAGCGGGAGAACACTGAAGCTTTCTTT | CASSSPQRENTEAFF
TRBD1 | . | TRBJ1-2 | TRBV6-6 | TGTGCCAGCAGTCTGGGACAGGCGAACTATGGCTACACCTTC | CASSLGQANYGYTF
TRBD2 | . | TRBJ2-1 | TRBV7-2 | TGTGCCAGCAGCCGGGGAGGGGTGAACGAGCAGTTCTTC | CASSRGGVNEQFF
. | few | TRBJ1-6 | TRBV3-1/TRBV3-2 | TGTGCCAGCAGCCAAGGGAGTTCGATCGCTGGATCGAATTCACCCCTCCACTTT | CASSQGSSIAGSNSPLHF
. | . | TRBJ2-7 | TRBV24-1 | TGTGCCACCAGTGACAACTACGAGCAGTACTTC | CATSDNYEQYF
TRBD1 | few | TRBJ1-2 | TRBV11-3 | TGTGCCAGCAGCTTAGTTTCTTCGGGACAGTACTATGGCTACACCTTC | CASSLVSSGQYYGYTF
TRBD1 | . | TRBJ1-2 | TRBV28 | TGTGCCAGCAGTTTGGGTGGACAGGGCTATGGCTACACCTTC | CASSLGGQGYGYTF
TRBD1 | . | TRBJ1-5 | TRBV19 | TGTGCCAGTAGCCTGGGGACAGGGGTCGCCCAGCCCCAGCATTTT | CASSLGTGVAQPQHF
. | . | TRBJ2-1 | TRBV6-6 | TGTGCCAGCAGTTACTCGCCAACTAGCAACGAGCAGTTCTTC | CASSYSPTSNEQFF
TRBD1 | . | TRBJ1-5 | TRBV4-3 | TGCGCCAGCAGCCCAAGTTGGGACAGGTACAATCAGCCCCAGCATTTT | CASSPSWDRYNQPQHF
. | . | TRBJ2-2 | TRBV25-1 | TGTGCCAGCAGTAGAGCGACAGATAACACCGGGGAGCTGTTTTTT | CASSRATDNTGELFF
TRBD1 | . | TRBJ2-1 | TRBV9 | TGTGCCAGCAGCGCCGTCCCGGGACAGGTAAATGAGCAGTTCTTC | CASSAVPGQVNEQFF
TRBD1 | . | TRBJ1-2 | TRBV5-1 | TGCGCCAGCAGCTTGGAGGTAGGGGGCGGAGTAGGTGGCTACACCTTC | CASSLEVGGGVGGYTF
TRBD1 | . | TRBJ1-1 | TRBV29-1 | TGCAGCGTAGGGGGCCTGGACACTGAAGCTTTCTTT | CSVGGLDTEAFF
. | . | TRBJ1-5 | TRBV27 | TGTGCCAGCAGTTTATCAGGGGCATCTACCGGACAGCCCCAGCATTTT | CASSLSGASTGQPQHF
. | . | TRBJ2-2 | TRBV2 | TGTGCCAGCAGTGAGGGCCCACTCTCGAACACCGGGGAGCTGTTTTTT | CASSEGPLSNTGELFF
TRBD1 | . | TRBJ1-1 | TRBV28 | TGTGCCAGCAGGGGGACAGGCCGCATGGCTGAAGCTTTCTTT | CASRGTGRMAEAFF
. | . | TRBJ1-2 | TRBV14 | TGTGCCAGCAGCCAAGAAGGAGGTTGGGGCTATGGCTACACCTTC | CASSQEGGWGYGYTF
. | . | TRBJ1-3 | TRBV2 | TGTGCCACCGAGTCCGTACTCGGAAACACCATATATTTT | CATESVLGNTIYF
TRBD1 | once | TRBJ2-5 | TRBV30 | TGTGCCTGGAGTCCAGGACAGGGATGGACCCAGTACTTC | CAWSPGQGWTQYF